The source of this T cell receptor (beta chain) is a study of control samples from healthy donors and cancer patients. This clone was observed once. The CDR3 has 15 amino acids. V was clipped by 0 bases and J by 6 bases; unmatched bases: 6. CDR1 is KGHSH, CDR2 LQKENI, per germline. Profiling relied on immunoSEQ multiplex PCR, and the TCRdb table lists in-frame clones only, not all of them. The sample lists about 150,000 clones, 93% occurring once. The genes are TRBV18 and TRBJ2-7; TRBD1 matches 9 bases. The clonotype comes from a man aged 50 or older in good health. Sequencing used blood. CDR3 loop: CASSPPGTGMGEQYF. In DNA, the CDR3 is TGTGCCAGCTCACCACCGGGGACAGGGATGGGCGAGCAGTACTTC.